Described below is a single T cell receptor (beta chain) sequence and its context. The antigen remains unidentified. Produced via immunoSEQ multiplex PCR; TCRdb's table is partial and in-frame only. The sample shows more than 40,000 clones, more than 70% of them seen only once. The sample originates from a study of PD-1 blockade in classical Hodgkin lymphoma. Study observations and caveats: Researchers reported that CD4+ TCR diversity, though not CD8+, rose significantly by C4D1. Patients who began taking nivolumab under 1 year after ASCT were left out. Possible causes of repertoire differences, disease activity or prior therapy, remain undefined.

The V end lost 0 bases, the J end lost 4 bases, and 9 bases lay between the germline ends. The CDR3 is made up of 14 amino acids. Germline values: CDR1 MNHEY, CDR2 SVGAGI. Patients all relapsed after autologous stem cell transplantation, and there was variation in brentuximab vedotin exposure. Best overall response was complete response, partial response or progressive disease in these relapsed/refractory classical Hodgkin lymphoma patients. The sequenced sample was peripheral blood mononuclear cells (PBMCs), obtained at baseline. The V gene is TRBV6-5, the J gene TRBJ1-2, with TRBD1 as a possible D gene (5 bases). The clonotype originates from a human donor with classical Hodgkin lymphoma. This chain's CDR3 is CASSYSRGFYGYTF. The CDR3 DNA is TGTGCCAGCAGTTACTCACGGGGGTTCTATGGCTACACCTTC.